These T cell receptor beta chains were read from a single sample in a study of tumor T cells in aggressive B-cell lymphoma. Clones were sequenced by immunoSEQ multiplex PCR, and TCRdb holds only the in-frame ones, with some missing. Among around 1,800 clones listed, around nine tenths were seen once. The sample was tumor tissue. Every receptor here comes from an adult with diffuse large B cell lymphoma. CDR3s include the opening cysteine and the closing phenylalanine or tryptophan. A D gene is named only where the DNA matches it firmly. Some rows mark clone size as missing; the rest say once, few, many or name a class of expanded clone.

15 | TRBJ2-5 | - | TRBV19 | TRBD1 | TGTGCCAGTAGTGGGGACAGGGGGATTGTGGAGACCCAGTACTTC | CASSGDRGIVETQYF
13 | TRBJ1-2 | - | TRBV7-8 | - | TGTGCCAGCAGCTTAGTGACAAACTATGGCTACACCTTC | CASSLVTNYGYTF
15 | TRBJ2-2 | - | TRBV11-2 | - | TGTGCCAGCAGCTCGGCAGGTAGAGATACCGGGGAGCTGTTTTTT | CASSSAGRDTGELFF
16 | TRBJ1-3 | once | TRBV5-1 | - | TGCGCCAGCAGCCGGGGGGACACAACCTCTGGAAACACCATATATTTT | CASSRGDTTSGNTIYF
12 | TRBJ1-2 | few | TRBV5-1 | - | TGCGCCAGCAGCTTGGACAGCTATGGCTACACCTTC | CASSLDSYGYTF
14 | TRBJ2-7 | - | TRBV5-1 | - | TGCGCCAGCAGCTTGTGGTCCCAGACCTACGAGCAGTACTTC | CASSLWSQTYEQYF
17 | TRBJ1-2 | - | TRBV7-9 | - | TGTGCCAGCAGTGAAGAATCAGTTCGGAGCGTCGACTATGGCTACACCTTC | CASSEESVRSVDYGYTF
10 | TRBJ2-1 | few | TRBV29-1 | - | TGCAGCGTTTCGGTCGAGGAGCAGTTCTTC | CSVSVEEQFF
13 | TRBJ2-3 | - | TRBV9 | - | TGTGCCAGCAGCGCCTCGGGTGGAGATACGCAGTATTTT | CASSASGGDTQYF
14 | TRBJ1-6 | - | TRBV18 | TRBD1 | TGTGCCAGCTCACCAGGACAGGGAAATTCACCCCTCCACTTT | CASSPGQGNSPLHF
13 | TRBJ1-1 | - | TRBV19 | - | TGTGCCAGTAGTATTTCCCAGAACACTGAAGCTTTCTTT | CASSISQNTEAFF
14 | TRBJ2-3 | - | TRBV5-1 | TRBD2 | TGCGCCAGCAGCTTAAGCGGGGGTGGGGATACGCAGTATTTT | CASSLSGGGDTQYF
13 | TRBJ1-6 | - | TRBV13 | - | TGTGCCAGCAGCTTAGACTCCAATTCACCCCTCCACTTT | CASSLDSNSPLHF
11 | TRBJ2-7 | - | TRBV29-1 | - | TGCAGCGCCGGGACTGACTACGAGCAGTACTTC | CSAGTDYEQYF
15 | TRBJ2-7 | - | TRBV11-2 | - | TGTGCCAGCAGCAATTTAGTAGGGGCAGGAAACGAGCAGTACTTC | CASSNLVGAGNEQYF
13 | TRBJ1-2 | - | TRBV9 | - | TGTGCCAGCAGCGTCGACAGCAACTATGGCTACACCTTC | CASSVDSNYGYTF
15 | TRBJ2-5 | - | TRBV5-1 | TRBD2 | TGCGCCAGCAGCTTGGAGCTAGCGGGTAGAGAGACCCAGTACTTC | CASSLELAGRETQYF
16 | TRBJ2-2 | few | TRBV18 | TRBD1 | TGTGCCAGCTCACAATGGACAGGGGCAGAAGCCGGGGAGCTGTTTTTT | CASSQWTGAEAGELFF
16 | TRBJ1-5 | - | TRBV18 | TRBD1 | TGTGCCAGCTCATCCCACAGGGGGTATAGCAATCAGCCCCAGCATTTT | CASSSHRGYSNQPQHF
17 | TRBJ2-2 | - | TRBV30 | TRBD2 | TGTGCCTGGAGTGGGCTAGCGGGGGAACGGAACACCGGGGAGCTGTTTTTT | CAWSGLAGERNTGELFF
15 | TRBJ2-3 | - | TRBV13 | TRBD1 | TGTGCCAGCAGCTTGGACAGGGCTAGCACAGATACGCAGTATTTT | CASSLDRASTDTQYF
14 | TRBJ1-2 | - | TRBV7-9 | TRBD1 | TGTGCCAGCAGCCGGACAGGGGGCTATGAAGGCTACACCTTC | CASSRTGGYEGYTF
15 | TRBJ2-7 | - | TRBV4-3 | TRBD2 | TGCGCCAGCAGCCAACTAGCGGGGGGGACCTACGAGCAGTACTTC | CASSQLAGGTYEQYF
13 | TRBJ2-3 | - | TRBV2 | - | TGTGCCAGCACCCTGCACAGGGTTAATACGCAGTATTTT | CASTLHRVNTQYF
18 | TRBJ2-1 | - | TRBV7-9 | - | TGTGCCAGCAGCTTAGAACCTCGGTCCATGAGCTCCTACAATGAGCAGTTCTTC | CASSLEPRSMSSYNEQFF
15 | TRBJ2-5 | - | TRBV9 | - | TGTGCCAGCAGCGAGGACAGTTCGAATCGGGAGACCCAGTACTTC | CASSEDSSNRETQYF
17 | TRBJ2-5 | - | TRBV11-3 | - | TGTGCCAGCAGCTCCCGCCAGGGCCGCCTGGGCCAGGAGACCCAGTACTTC | CASSSRQGRLGQETQYF
12 | TRBJ2-3 | - | TRBV7-6 | TRBD2 | TGTGCCAGCAGGGGGACTAGCGGGGCGCAGTATTTT | CASRGTSGAQYF
14 | TRBJ1-2 | - | TRBV5-1 | - | TGCGCCAGCAGCCCGGACTTCGGGGGCTATGGCTACACCTTC | CASSPDFGGYGYTF
14 | TRBJ2-1 | - | TRBV5-1 | - | TGCGCCAGCAGCCTGGAGGCGGGGAAGGATGAGCAGTTCTTC | CASSLEAGKDEQFF
13 | TRBJ1-6 | - | TRBV25-1 | - | TGTGCCAGCAGTGAATTAGTAAATTCACCCCTCCACTTT | CASSELVNSPLHF
16 | TRBJ2-3 | - | TRBV18 | TRBD1 | TGTGCCAGCTCCTTCCTGGGACAGGGCCGCACAGATACGCAGTATTTT | CASSFLGQGRTDTQYF
16 | TRBJ1-6 | - | TRBV5-1 | TRBD1 | TGCGCCAGCAGCCCGAACCCGGACAGGGCGGATTCACCCCTCCACTTT | CASSPNPDRADSPLHF
18 | TRBJ2-6 | - | TRBV18 | TRBD2 | TGTGCCAGCTCACCGCTGACACTAGCGGGGGGCGGGGCCAACGTCCTGACTTTC | CASSPLTLAGGGANVLTF
15 | TRBJ1-2 | - | TRBV5-1 | TRBD1 | TGCGCCAGCAGCAATTTAGGGGGCGGTTCCTATGGCTACACCTTC | CASSNLGGGSYGYTF
16 | TRBJ2-5 | - | TRBV13 | TRBD2 | TGTGCCAGCAGCTCATGGACTAGCGGGGGGGTGGAGACCCAGTACTTC | CASSSWTSGGVETQYF
14 | TRBJ1-2 | - | TRBV5-6 | TRBD1 | TGTGCCAGCAGCTTCTTTCAGGGGGTCTATGGCTACACCTTC | CASSFFQGVYGYTF
14 | TRBJ2-7 | - | TRBV6-6 | TRBD1 | TGTGCCAGCAGTTACTCAGGGGGCGGCTACGAGCAGTACTTC | CASSYSGGGYEQYF
15 | TRBJ2-7 | once | TRBV9 | - | TGTGCCAGCAGCGCTTCGTTGGCGGTCGGTTACGAGCAGTACTTC | CASSASLAVGYEQYF
13 | TRBJ2-5 | - | TRBV11-3 | TRBD2 | TGTGCCAGCAGCTATTTAGCGGGGGGGACCCAGTACTTC | CASSYLAGGTQYF
15 | TRBJ2-1 | - | TRBV6-6 | - | TGTGCCAGCATGACACGAAGCCGGGACAACAATGAGCAGTTCTTC | CASMTRSRDNNEQFF
13 | TRBJ1-2 | - | TRBV27 | TRBD1 | TGTGCCAGCAGTTGGGGACAGGGCTATGGCCACACCTTC | CASSWGQGYGHTF
13 | TRBJ1-2 | - | TRBV10-3 | TRBD1 | TGTGCCATCAGTGAGTCGACAGGGGACGGCTACACCTTC | CAISESTGDGYTF
14 | TRBJ1-4 | once | TRBV5-1 | TRBD1 | TGCGCCGGCAGCCCGGGACAGGGGAGTGAAAAACTGTTTTTT | CAGSPGQGSEKLFF
15 | TRBJ1-4 | - | TRBV9 | TRBD1 | TGTGCCAGCAGCTTACAGGGGACCCCGGGTGAAAAACTGTTTTTT | CASSLQGTPGEKLFF
14 | TRBJ1-5 | - | TRBV7-9 | - | TGTGCCAGCAGCCTGTCACAGGGCAATCAGCCCCAGCATTTT | CASSLSQGNQPQHF
15 | TRBJ2-7 | - | TRBV7-2 | TRBD1 | TGTGCCAGCAGCTTGGTCAAGGACAGGTTCTACGAGCAGTACTTC | CASSLVKDRFYEQYF
15 | TRBJ2-5 | - | TRBV7-2 | - | TGTGCCAGCAGCTTAGTCCGGGGGGCTCAAGAGACCCAGTACTTC | CASSLVRGAQETQYF
14 | TRBJ2-3 | - | TRBV27 | - | TGTGCCAGCAGTGCTGATGGGGGGAAAGATACGCAGTATTTT | CASSADGGKDTQYF
12 | TRBJ2-5 | once | TRBV7-7 | - | TGTGCCAGCAGCTCCGGCGAGGGGACTCGGTACTTC | CASSSGEGTRYF
15 | TRBJ2-7 | once | TRBV30 | TRBD1 | TGTGCCTGGACCCGGGGACAGGGGCGCTCCTACGAGCAGTACTTC | CAWTRGQGRSYEQYF
15 | TRBJ1-2 | - | TRBV7-8 | - | TGTGCCAGCAGCCCCCCAGGCAGGGCCCTCTATGGCTACACCTTC | CASSPPGRALYGYTF
15 | TRBJ2-7 | - | TRBV9 | - | TGTGCCAACAGCGTAGCCGGGAACCATGGCGACGAGCAGTACTTC | CANSVAGNHGDEQYF
15 | TRBJ2-3 | - | TRBV18 | TRBD1 | TGTGCCAGCTCCCCGGGACAGGGTCTTTCCGATACGCAGTATTTT | CASSPGQGLSDTQYF